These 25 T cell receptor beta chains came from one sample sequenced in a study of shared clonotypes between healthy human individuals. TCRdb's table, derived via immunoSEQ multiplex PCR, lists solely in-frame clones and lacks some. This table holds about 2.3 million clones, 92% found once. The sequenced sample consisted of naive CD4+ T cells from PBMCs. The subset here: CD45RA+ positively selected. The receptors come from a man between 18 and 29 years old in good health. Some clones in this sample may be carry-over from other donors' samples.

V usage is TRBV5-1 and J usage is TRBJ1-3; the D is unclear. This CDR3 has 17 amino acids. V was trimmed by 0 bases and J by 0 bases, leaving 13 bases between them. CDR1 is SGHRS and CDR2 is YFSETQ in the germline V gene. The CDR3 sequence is CASSLAPARFSGNTIYF. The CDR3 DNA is TGCGCCAGCAGCTTGGCCCCGGCCAGATTCTCTGGAAACACCATATATTTT.

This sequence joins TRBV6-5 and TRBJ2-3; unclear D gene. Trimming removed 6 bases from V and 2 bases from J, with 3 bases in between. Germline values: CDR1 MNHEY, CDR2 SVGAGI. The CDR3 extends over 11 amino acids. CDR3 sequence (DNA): TGTGCCAGCAGGTTCACAGATACGCAGTATTTT. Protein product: CASRFTDTQYF.

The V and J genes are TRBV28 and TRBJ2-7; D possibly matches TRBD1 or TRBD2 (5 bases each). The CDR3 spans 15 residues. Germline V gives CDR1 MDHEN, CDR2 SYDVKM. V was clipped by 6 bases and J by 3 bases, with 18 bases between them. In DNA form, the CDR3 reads TGTGCCAGCAGCCTGGGACGTCCTGGGGGCTACGAGCAGTACTTC. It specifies CASSLGRPGGYEQYF.

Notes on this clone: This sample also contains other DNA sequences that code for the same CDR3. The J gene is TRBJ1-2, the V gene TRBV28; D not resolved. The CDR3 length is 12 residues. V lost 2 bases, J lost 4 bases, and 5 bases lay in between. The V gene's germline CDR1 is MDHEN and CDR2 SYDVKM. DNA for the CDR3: TGTGCCAGCAGTTTAAATAGCTATGGCTACACCTTC. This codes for CASSLNSYGYTF.

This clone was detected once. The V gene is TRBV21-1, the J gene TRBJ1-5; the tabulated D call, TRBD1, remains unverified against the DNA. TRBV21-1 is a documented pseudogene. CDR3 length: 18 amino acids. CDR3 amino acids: CASSSTRDRGFRNQPQHF. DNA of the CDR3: TGTGCCAGCAGCAGCACGCGGGACAGGGGTTTTCGCAATCAGCCCCAGCATTTT.

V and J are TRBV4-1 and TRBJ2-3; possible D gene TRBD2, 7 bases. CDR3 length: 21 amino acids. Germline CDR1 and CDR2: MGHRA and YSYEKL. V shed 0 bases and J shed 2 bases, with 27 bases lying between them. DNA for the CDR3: TGCGCCAGCAGCCAAGATTCAGTTGGCAGGTCTGGCGGGGGCGTCACAGATACGCAGTATTTT. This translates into CASSQDSVGRSGGGVTDTQYF.

CDR3 nucleotides: TGTGCCAGCAGTTCGGGACTAGCCGAAGTTGAGCAGTTCTTC. It translates to CASSSGLAEVEQFF. This chain links TRBV2 with TRBJ2-1; TRBD2 matches 9 bases. J was trimmed by 9 bases and V by 5 bases; bases with no gene match: 8. The CDR3 is made up of 14 amino acids. Germline values: CDR1 SNHLY, CDR2 FYNNEI.

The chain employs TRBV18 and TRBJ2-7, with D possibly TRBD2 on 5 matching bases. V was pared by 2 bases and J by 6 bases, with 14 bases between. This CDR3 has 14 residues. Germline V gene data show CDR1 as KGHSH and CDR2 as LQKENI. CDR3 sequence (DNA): TGTGCCAGCTCACCAGAAAATTCGGCGGGCGAGCAGTACTTC. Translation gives CASSPENSAGEQYF. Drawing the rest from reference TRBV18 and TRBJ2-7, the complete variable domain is NAGVMQNPRHLVRRRGQEARLRCSPMKGHSHVYWYRQLPEEGLKFMVYLQKENIIDESGMPKERFSAEFPKEGPSILRIQQVVRGDSAAYFCASSPENSAGEQYFGPGTRLTVT.

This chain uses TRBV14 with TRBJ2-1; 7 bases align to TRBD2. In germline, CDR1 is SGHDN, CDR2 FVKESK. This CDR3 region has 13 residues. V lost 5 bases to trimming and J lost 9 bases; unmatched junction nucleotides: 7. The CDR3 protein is CASSNGPGGEQFF. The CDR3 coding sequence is TGTGCCAGCAGCAACGGACCGGGGGGTGAGCAGTTCTTC.

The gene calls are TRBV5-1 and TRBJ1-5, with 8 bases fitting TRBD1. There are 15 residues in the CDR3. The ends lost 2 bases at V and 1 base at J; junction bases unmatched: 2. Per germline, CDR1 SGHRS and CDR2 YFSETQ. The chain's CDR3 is CASSLQGESNQPQHF. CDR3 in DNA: TGCGCCAGCAGCTTACAGGGGGAGAGCAATCAGCCCCAGCATTTT.

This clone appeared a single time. The DNA for the CDR3 is TGTGCCAGCAGGAGACATTCCGGGGAGCAGCCCCAGCATTTT. Its protein product is CASRRHSGEQPQHF. The V and J genes are TRBV6-5 and TRBJ1-5; no clear D. Trimming removed 6 bases at V and 7 bases at J, with 16 bases between. CDR3 size: 14 residues. CDR1 is MNHEY, CDR2 SVGAGI, per germline.

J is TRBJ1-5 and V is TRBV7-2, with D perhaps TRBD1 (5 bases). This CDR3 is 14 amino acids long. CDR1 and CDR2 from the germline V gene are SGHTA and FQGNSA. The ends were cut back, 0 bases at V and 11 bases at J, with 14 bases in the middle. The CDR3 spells CASSLAAQVGAQHF. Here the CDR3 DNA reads TGTGCCAGCAGCTTAGCGGCACAAGTGGGGGCCCAGCATTTT.

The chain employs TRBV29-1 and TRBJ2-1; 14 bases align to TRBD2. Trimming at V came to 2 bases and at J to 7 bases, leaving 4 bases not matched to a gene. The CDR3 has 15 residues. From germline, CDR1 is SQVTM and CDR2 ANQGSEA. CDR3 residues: CSVEMRLAGGNEQFF. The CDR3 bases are TGCAGCGTTGAAATGAGACTAGCGGGAGGGAATGAGCAGTTCTTC.

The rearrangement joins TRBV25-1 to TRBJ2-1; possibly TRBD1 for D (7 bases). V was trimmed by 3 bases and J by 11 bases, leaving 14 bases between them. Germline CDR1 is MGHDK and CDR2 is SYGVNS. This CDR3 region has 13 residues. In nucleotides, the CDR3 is TGTGCCAGCAGTGATGGAGGGGGCCCCCAGCAGTTCTTC. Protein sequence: CASSDGGGPQQFF.

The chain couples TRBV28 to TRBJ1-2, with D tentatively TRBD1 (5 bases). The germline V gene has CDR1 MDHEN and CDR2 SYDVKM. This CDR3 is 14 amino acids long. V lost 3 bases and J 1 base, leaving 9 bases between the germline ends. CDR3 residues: CASSFGGINYGYTF. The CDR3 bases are TGTGCCAGCAGTTTCGGGGGGATTAACTATGGCTACACCTTC.

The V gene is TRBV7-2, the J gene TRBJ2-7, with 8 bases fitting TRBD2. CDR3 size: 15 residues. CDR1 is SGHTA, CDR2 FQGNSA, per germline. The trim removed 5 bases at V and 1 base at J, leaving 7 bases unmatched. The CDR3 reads CASSLQAGVSYEQYF. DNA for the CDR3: TGTGCCAGCAGCCTCCAAGCGGGAGTGTCCTACGAGCAGTACTTC.

The CDR3 DNA reads TGTGCCAGCAGTTTTCCGGGGGGAGGACTAGCTTACGAGCAGTACTTC. Translated: CASSFPGGGLAYEQYF. This rearrangement joins TRBV28 to TRBJ2-7; 8 bases line up with TRBD2. V trimming: 3 bases; J trimming: 4 bases; junction bases outside the gene matches: 11. This CDR3 has 16 residues. Germline V gives CDR1 MDHEN, CDR2 SYDVKM.

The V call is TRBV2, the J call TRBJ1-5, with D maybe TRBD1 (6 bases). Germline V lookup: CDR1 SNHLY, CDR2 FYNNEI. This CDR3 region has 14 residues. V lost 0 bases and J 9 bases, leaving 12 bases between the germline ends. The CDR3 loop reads CASSEAPRGRPQHF. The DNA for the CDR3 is TGTGCCAGCAGTGAAGCGCCCAGGGGAAGGCCCCAGCATTTT.

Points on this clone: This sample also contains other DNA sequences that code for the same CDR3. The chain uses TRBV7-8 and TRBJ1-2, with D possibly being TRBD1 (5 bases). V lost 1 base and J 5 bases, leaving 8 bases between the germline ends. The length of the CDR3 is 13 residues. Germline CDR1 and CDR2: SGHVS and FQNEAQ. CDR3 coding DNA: TGTGCCAGCAGCTTAGGGGGCGGGTATGGCTACACCTTC. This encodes CASSLGGGYGYTF.

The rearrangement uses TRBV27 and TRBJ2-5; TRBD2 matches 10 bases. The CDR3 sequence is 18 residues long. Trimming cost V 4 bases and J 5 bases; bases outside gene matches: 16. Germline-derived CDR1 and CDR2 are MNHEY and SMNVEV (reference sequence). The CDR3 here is CASSSIKGLAEGDETQYF. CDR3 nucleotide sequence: TGTGCCAGCAGTTCAATCAAAGGACTAGCGGAGGGGGACGAGACCCAGTACTTC.

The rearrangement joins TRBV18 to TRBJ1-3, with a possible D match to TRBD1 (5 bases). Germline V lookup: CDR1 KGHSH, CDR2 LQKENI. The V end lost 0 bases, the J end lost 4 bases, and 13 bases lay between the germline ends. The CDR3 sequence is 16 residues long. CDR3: CASSPPNLRAGNTIYF. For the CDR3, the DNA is TGTGCCAGCTCACCACCTAATCTCAGGGCCGGAAACACCATATATTTT.

CDR3 sequence reads: CAWSGGGRPYTDTQYF. CDR3 in DNA: TGTGCCTGGAGCGGGGGGGGTAGACCCTACACAGATACGCAGTATTTT. The chain joins TRBV30 to TRBJ2-3; 8 bases map to TRBD2. V was clipped by 3 bases and J by 2 bases; unmatched bases: 10. CDR3 length: 16 residues. CDR1 and CDR2 from the germline V gene are GTSNPN and SVGIG (reference sequence).

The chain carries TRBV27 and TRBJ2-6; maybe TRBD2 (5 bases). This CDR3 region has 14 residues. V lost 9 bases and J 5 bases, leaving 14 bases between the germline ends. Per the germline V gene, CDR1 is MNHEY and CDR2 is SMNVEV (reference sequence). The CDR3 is CASSSEGWANVLTF. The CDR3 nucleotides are TGTGCCAGTAGTAGTGAGGGCTGGGCCAACGTCCTGACTTTC.

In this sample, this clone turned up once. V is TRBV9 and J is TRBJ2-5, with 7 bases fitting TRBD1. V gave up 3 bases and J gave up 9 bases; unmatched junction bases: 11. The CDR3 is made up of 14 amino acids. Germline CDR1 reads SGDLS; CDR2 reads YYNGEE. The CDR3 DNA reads TGTGCCAGCAGCGACGGGACAGCCGAAGCGGCCCAGTACTTC. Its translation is CASSDGTAEAAQYF.

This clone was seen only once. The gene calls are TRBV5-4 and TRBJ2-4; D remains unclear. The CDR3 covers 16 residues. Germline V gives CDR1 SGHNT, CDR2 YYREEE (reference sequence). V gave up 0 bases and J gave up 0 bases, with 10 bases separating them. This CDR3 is CASSLGGALAKNIQYF. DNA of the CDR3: TGTGCCAGCAGCTTGGGCGGTGCTCTAGCCAAAAACATTCAGTACTTC.